The clone carrying this T cell receptor (beta chain) has only one observation. No antigen is known for it. This entry comes from a study of T cell responses to AZD1222 COVID-19 vaccine. The wider study: Combined were second doses at about 4 or about 12 weeks.

Profiling relied on immunoSEQ multiplex PCR, and the TCRdb table lists in-frame clones only, not all of them. The sample consists of about 120,000 clones, around 90% of them appearing once. Findings of the study overall: The reported proportion of spike-specific TCRs targeting unmutated variant regions was nearly half. Elevations in Spike-specific TCR breadth and depth followed administration of two AZD1222 doses. A mostly white British donor set with more females was recruited, and clonal diversity was possibly underestimated.

Source: peripheral blood, taken on day 0 of AZD1222 vaccination. This clonotype originated in an adult in good health.

The CDR3 bases are TGCGCCAGCAGCCCCGGACAGGGTACCGGGGAGCTGTTTTTT. This gives the protein CASSPGQGTGELFF. The V gene is TRBV5-1, the J gene TRBJ2-2; TRBD1 aligns across 8 bases. Unmatched junction bases numbered 4, after V lost 4 bases and J lost 5 bases. CDR1 is SGHRS and CDR2 is YFSETQ in the germline V gene. The CDR3 loop spans 14 amino acids.